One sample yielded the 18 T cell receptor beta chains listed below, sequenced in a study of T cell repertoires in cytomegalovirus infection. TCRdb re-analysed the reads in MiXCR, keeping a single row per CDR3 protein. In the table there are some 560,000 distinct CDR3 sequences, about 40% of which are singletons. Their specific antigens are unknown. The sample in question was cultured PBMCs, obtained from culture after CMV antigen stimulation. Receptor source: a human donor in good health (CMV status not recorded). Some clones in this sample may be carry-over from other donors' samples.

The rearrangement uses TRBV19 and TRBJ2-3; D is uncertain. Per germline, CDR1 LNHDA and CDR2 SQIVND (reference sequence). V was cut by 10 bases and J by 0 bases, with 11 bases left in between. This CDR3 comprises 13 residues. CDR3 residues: CATSVASTDTQYF. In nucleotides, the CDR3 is TGTGCCACCTCCGTCGCTAGCACAGATACGCAGTATTTT.

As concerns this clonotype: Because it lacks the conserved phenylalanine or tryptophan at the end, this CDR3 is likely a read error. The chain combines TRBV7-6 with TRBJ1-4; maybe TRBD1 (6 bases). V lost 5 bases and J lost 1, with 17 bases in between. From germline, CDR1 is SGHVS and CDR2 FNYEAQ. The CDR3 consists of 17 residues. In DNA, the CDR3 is TGTGCCAGCAGCGCGTTAAGGACAGAGGGAACTAATGAAAAACTGTTTCTT. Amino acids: CASSALRTEGTNEKLFL.

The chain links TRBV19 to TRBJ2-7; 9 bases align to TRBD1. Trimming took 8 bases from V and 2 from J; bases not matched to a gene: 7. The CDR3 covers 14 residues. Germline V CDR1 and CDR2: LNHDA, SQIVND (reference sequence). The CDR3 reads CASQGQGRPYEQYF. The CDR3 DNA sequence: TGTGCCAGTCAAGGACAGGGGCGCCCCTACGAGCAGTACTTC.

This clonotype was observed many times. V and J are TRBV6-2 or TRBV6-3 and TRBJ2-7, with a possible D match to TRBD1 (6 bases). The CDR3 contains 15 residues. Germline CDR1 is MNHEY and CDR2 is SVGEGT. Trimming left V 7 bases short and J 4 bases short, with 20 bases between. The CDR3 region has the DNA TGTGCCAGCAACTTACAGGGAGACTTTTTATACGAGCAGTACTTC. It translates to CASNLQGDFLYEQYF.

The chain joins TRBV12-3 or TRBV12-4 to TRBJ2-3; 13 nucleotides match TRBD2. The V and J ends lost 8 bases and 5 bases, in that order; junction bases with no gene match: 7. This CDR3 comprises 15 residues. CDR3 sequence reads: CASGGLAGVLDTQYF. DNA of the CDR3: TGTGCCAGCGGCGGACTAGCGGGAGTTTTAGATACGCAGTATTTT.

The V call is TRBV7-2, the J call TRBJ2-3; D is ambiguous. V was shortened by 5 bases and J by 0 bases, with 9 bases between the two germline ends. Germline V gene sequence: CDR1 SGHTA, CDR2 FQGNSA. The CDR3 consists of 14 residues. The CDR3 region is CASSVGSSTDTQYF. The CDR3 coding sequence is TGTGCCAGCAGCGTAGGATCTAGCACAGATACGCAGTATTTT.

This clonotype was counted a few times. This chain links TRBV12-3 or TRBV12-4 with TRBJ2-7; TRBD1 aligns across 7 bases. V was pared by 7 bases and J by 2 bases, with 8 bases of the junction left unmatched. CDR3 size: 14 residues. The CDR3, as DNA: TGTGCCAGCACCGCCGGGACAGAACCCTACGAGCAGTACTTC. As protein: CASTAGTEPYEQYF.

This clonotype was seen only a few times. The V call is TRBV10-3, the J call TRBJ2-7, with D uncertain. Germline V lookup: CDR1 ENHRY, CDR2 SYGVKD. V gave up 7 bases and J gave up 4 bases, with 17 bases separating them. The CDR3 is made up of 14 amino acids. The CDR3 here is CAITPQPSRYEQYF. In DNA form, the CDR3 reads TGTGCCATCACCCCGCAGCCCTCCCGGTACGAGCAGTACTTC.

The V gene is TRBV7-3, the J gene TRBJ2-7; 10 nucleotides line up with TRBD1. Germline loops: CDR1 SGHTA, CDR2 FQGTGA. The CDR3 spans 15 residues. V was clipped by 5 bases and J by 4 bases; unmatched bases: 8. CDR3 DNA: TGTGCCAGCAGCCCCTGGGGGGACAGGGGTTACGAGCAGTACTTC. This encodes CASSPWGDRGYEQYF.

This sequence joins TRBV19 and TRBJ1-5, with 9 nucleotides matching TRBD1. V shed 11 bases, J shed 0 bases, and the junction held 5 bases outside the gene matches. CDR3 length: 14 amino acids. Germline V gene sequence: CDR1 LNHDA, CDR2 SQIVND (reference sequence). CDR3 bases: TGTGCCGGGGGGACAGGGCATAGCAATCAGCCCCAGCATTTT. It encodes CAGGTGHSNQPQHF. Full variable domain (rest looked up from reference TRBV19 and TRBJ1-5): DGGITQSPKYLFRKEGQNVTLSCEQNLNHDAMYWYRQDPGQGLRLIYYSQIVNDFQKGDIAEGYSVSREKKESFPLTVTSAQKNPTAFYLCAGGTGHSNQPQHFGDGTRLSIL.

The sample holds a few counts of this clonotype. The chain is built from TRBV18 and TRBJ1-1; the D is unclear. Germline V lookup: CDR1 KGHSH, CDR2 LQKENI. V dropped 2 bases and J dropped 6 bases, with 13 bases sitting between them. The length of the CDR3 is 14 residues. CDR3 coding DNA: TGTGCCAGCTCACCATCTAACGAGGTGGCTGAAGCTTTCTTT. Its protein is CASSPSNEVAEAFF.

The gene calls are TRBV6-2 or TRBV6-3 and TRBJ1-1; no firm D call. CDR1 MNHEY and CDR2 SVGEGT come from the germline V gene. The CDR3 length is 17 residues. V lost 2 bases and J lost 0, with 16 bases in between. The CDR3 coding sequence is TGTGCCAGCAGTTACCTCCCCCGCGACGGCTTGAACACTGAAGCTTTCTTT. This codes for CASSYLPRDGLNTEAFF.

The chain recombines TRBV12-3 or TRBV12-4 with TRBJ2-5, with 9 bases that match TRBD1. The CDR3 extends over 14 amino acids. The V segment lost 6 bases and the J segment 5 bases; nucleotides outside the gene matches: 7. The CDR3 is CASSTDRGWETQYF. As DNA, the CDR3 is TGTGCCAGCAGCACGGACAGGGGCTGGGAGACCCAGTACTTC.

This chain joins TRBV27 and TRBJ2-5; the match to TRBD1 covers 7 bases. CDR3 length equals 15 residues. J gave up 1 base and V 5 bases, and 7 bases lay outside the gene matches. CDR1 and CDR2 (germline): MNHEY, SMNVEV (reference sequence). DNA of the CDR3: TGTGCCAGCAGTCCGGACAGGAATCGCCAAGAGACCCAGTACTTC. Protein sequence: CASSPDRNRQETQYF.

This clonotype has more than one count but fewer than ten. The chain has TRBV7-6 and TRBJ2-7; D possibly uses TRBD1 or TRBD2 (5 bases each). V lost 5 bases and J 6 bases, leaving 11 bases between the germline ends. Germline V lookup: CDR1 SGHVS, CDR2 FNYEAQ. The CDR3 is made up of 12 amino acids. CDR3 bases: TGTGCCAGCAGCGTTTGGGACGGCGAGCAGTACTTC. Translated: CASSVWDGEQYF.

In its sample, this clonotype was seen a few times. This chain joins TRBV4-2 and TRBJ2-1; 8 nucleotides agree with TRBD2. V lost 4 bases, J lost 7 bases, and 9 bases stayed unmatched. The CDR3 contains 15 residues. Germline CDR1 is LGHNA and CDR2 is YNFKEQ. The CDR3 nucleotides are TGTGCCAGCAGCCCTCGGCCGGGGGGGCCGAATGAGCAGTTCTTC. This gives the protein CASSPRPGGPNEQFF.

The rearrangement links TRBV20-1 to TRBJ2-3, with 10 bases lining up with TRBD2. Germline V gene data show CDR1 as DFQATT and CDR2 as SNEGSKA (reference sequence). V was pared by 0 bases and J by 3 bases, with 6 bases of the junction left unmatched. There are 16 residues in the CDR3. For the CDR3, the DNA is TGCAGTGCTAGAGATGTCTCTAGCGGGAGTACAGATACGCAGTATTTT. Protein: CSARDVSSGSTDTQYF.

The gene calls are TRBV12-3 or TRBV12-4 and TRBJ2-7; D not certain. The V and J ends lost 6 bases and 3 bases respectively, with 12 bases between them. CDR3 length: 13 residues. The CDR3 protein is CASSRRVLYEQYF. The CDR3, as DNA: TGTGCCAGCAGCCGCCGGGTTCTCTACGAGCAGTACTTC.